This entry concerns a single TCR beta chain. The data are from a study of blood T cell repertoires in COVID-19. This CDR3 comprises 16 residues. Trimming removed 3 bases from V and 4 bases from J; junction bases left unmatched: 14. Germline CDR1 DFQATT, CDR2 SNEGSKA (reference sequence). The protocol was immunoSEQ multiplex PCR, while the TCRdb copy is restricted to in-frame clones and leaves out a portion. This sample has about 150,000 clones; roughly 90% occur once, and the top ten carry about 1.6%. The gene calls are TRBV20-1 and TRBJ2-7; 8 bases match TRBD1. The receptor was derived from a human donor in a cohort sampled during active COVID-19. The sequenced sample consisted of peripheral blood. CDR3 region: CSASWYAGTGVYEQYF. The CDR3 DNA is TGCAGTGCTAGTTGGTACGCCGGGACAGGTGTTTACGAGCAGTACTTC.